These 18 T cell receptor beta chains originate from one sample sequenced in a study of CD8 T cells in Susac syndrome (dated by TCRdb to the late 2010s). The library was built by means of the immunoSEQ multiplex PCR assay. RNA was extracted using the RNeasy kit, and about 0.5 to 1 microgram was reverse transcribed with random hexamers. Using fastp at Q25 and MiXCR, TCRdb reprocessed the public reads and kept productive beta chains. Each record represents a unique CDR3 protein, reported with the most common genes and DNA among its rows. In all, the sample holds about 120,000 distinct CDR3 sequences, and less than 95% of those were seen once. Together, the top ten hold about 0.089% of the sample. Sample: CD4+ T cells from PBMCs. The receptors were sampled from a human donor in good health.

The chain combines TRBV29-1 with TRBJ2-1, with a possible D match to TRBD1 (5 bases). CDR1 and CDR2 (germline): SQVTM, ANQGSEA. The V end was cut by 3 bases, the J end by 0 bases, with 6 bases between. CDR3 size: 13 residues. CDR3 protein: CSVDTGSYNEQFF. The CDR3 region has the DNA TGCAGCGTTGATACAGGCTCCTACAATGAGCAGTTCTTC.

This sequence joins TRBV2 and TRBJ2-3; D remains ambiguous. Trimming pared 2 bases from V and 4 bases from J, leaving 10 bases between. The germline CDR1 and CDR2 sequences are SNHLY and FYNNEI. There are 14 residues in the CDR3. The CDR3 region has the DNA TGTGCCAGCAGTGAAATGCGTTTGGCAGATACGCAGTATTTT. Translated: CASSEMRLADTQYF.

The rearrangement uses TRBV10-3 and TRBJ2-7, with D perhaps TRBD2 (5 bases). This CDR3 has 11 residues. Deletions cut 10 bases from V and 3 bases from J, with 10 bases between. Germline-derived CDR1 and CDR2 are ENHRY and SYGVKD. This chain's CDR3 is CATTGSYEQYF. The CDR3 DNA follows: TGTGCCACCACGGGGAGCTACGAGCAGTACTTC.

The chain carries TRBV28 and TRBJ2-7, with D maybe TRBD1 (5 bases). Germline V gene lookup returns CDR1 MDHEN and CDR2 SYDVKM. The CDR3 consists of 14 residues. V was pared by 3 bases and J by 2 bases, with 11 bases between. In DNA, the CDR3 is TGTGCCAGCAGTTTGAAACAGGCGACCTACGAGCAGTACTTC. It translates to CASSLKQATYEQYF.

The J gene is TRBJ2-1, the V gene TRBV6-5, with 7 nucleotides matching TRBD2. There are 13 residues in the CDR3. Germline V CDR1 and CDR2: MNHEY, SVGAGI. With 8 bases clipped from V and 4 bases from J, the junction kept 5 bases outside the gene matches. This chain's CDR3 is CASRTGLYNEQFF. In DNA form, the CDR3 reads TGTGCCAGCCGTACGGGACTATACAATGAGCAGTTCTTC.

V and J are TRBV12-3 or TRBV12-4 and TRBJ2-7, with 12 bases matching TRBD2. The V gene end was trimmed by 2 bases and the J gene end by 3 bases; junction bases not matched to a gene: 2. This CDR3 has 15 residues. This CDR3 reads CASSLRGLAGYEQYF. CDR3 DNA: TGTGCCAGCAGTTTAAGGGGACTAGCGGGCTACGAGCAGTACTTC.

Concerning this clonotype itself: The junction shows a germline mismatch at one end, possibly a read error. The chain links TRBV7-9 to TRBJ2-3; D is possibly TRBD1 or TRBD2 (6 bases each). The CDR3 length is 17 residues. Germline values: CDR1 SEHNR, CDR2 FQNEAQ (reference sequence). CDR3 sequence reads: CASSSPGASASTDTQFF. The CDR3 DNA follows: TGTGCCAGCAGCTCCCCGGGGGCCAGCGCTAGCACAGATACGCAGTTTTTT.

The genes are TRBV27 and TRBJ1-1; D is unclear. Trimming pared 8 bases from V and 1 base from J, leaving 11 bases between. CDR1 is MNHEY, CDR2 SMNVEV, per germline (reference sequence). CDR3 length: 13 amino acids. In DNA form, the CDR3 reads TGTGCCAGCGGCAGGACGAGGAACACTGAAGCTTTCTTT. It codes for CASGRTRNTEAFF.

The CDR3 loop reads CASSRTSGANVLTF. The CDR3 DNA is TGTGCCAGCAGTCGTACCTCTGGGGCCAACGTCCTGACTTTC. The genes are TRBV12-3 or TRBV12-4 and TRBJ2-6; D remains ambiguous. Trimming removed 5 bases at V and 0 bases at J, with 5 bases between. The CDR3 covers 14 residues.

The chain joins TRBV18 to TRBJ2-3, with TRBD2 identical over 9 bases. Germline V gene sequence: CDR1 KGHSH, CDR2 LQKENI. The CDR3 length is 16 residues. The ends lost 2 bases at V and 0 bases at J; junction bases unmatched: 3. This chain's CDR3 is CASSPFTSGSTDTQYF. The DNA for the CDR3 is TGTGCCAGCTCACCATTCACTAGCGGGAGCACAGATACGCAGTATTTT.

The CDR3 nucleotides read TGTGCCACCAGTGAAACGCTAGCGGGAGGGCCTGGGAACACCGGGGAGCTGTTTTTT. It is translated as CATSETLAGGPGNTGELFF. V usage is TRBV24-1 and J usage is TRBJ2-2; 12 positions agree with TRBD2. CDR1 and CDR2 from the germline V gene are KGHDR and SFDVKD. V shed 4 bases, J shed 1 base, and the junction held 9 bases outside the gene matches. CDR3 length: 19 amino acids.

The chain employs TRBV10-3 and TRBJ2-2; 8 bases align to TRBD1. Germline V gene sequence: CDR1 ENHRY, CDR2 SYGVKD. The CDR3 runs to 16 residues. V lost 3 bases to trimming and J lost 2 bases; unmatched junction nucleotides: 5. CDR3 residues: CAISETGGANTGELFF. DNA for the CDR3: TGTGCCATCAGTGAAACAGGGGGTGCTAACACCGGGGAGCTGTTTTTT.

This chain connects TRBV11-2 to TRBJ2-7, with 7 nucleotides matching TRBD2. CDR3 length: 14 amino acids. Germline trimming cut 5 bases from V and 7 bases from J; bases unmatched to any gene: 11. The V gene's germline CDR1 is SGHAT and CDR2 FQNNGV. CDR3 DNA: TGTGCCAGCAGCCCGCGGCGCGGGAGTGAGGAGCAGTACTTC. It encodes CASSPRRGSEEQYF.

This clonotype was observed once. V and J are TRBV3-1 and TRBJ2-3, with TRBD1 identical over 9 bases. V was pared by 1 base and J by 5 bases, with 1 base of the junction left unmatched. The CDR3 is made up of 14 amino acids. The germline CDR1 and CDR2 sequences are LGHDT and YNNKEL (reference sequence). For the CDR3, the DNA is TGTGCCAGCAGCCAAGGGGACAGGGTAGATACGCAGTATTTT. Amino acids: CASSQGDRVDTQYF.

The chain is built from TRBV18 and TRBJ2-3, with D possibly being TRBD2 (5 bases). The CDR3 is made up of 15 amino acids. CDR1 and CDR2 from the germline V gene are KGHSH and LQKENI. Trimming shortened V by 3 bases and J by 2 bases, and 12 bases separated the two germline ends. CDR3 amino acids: CASSPDYLSTDTQYF. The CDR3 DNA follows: TGTGCCAGCTCACCTGACTATTTGTCCACAGATACGCAGTATTTT.

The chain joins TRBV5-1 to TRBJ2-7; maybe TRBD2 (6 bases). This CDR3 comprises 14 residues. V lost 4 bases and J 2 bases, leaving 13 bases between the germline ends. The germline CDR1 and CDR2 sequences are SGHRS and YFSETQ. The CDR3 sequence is CASSTGTLAYEQYF. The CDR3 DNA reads TGCGCCAGCAGCACCGGGACTCTAGCCTACGAGCAGTACTTC.

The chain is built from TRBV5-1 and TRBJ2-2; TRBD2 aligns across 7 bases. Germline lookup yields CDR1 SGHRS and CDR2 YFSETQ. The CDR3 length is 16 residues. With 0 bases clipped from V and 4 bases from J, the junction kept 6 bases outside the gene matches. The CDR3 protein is CASSLESGIGTGELFF. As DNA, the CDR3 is TGCGCCAGCAGCTTGGAGAGCGGGATAGGCACCGGGGAGCTGTTTTTT.

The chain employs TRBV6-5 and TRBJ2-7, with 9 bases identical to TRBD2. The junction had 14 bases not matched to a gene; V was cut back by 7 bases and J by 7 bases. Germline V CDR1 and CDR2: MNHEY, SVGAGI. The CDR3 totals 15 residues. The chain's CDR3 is CASNELGGRAKEQYF. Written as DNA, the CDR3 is TGTGCCAGCAACGAATTGGGCGGGAGGGCGAAGGAGCAGTACTTC.